Reported below is one TCR beta chain. Its antigen is still unknown. The record has no base qualities; no much larger clone is one base away. The record originates from a study of glioma-infiltrating T cells after dendritic cell vaccination listed by TCRdb under 2016. Describing the broader study: The cohort comprised roughly 15 glioblastoma patients from Phase I and II dendritic cell vaccination trials, 9 newly diagnosed and 6 with recurrent disease. Between about 2002 and 2013, the patients were given dendritic cell vaccination pulsed with autologous tumor lysate. The vaccine consisted of monocyte-derived dendritic cells cultured less than 9 days with IL-4 and GM-CSF, then pulsed overnight with autologous tumor lysate. Each patient was given three intradermal dendritic cell vaccine injections, spaced two weeks apart, in the arm below the axilla. Deep sequencing of TCR beta CDR3 regions was used to quantify tumor-infiltrating lymphocyte content and compare tumor and blood repertoires in dendritic cell-vaccinated glioblastoma patients. Survival after dendritic cell vaccination was correlated with TCR sequencing metrics such as TIL content and the overlap between tumor and blood repertoires. What the work shows at the level of the full study, not this receptor alone: After dendritic cell vaccination, a higher estimated pretreatment TIL content predicted longer time to progression and overall survival. The TCR overlap response model with three groups was called speculative and said to need prospective validation. No direct relationship between TCR clonality and survival was found, suggesting that a diverse polyclonal response may matter. The cohort was small and heterogeneous, only a few patients had full blood and tumor sets, and even fewer had initial-recurrent tumor pairs.

Reading the label with the study, this specimen's time point is: after dendritic cell vaccination, including at tumor progression/relapse. Patients were selected for having adequate residual fresh-frozen tumor tissue and more than two years of available survival data. An isocitrate dehydrogenase mutation was not carried by any of the glioblastoma patients, although molecular status was otherwise variable. PBMC collection took place before vaccination, two weeks after the third vaccination, and at tumor progression if progression occurred. The Qiagen DNeasy Blood extraction Kit was used to extract genomic DNA. The immunoSEQ assay amplified TCRB CDR3 regions from 1.5 to 2.5 micrograms of genomic DNA, or from all available DNA when less than that amount was available. The multiplex PCR relied on 60 forward primers for TCR V beta segments and 13 reverse primers for J beta segments. To estimate reads per starting template, synthetic control templates were spiked into each sample at limiting dilution. Reads of 87 bp were generated by sequencing on the Illumina HiSeq System. From the authors' description of their analysis: PCR and sequencing errors were removed by a nearest neighbor algorithm that merged closely related sequences. TCR overlap was measured as the percentage of unique tumor TCR beta sequences that were also present in the peripheral blood of the same patient. TCRdb provides this immuneACCESS table in a form limited to in-frame rearrangements. Some clones are lacking; in checked studies, under half of them reflect an unresolved V gene, and why the rest are absent is not known. From that table come the V and J calls and clone size; the DNA was used to work out D and trimming. For this sample the table gives roughly 10,000 clones, of which 81% were detected only once. The ten top clones hold about two fifths of the sample.

Including the terminal cysteine and phenylalanine, the CDR3 comprises 16 residues. Here the CDR3 DNA is all that survives: 48 bases in frame from base 1. Deletion took 5 bases off V and 2 bases off J, with a span of 17 bases between the germline ends. The germline V gene specifies SGHRS as CDR1 and YFSETQ as CDR2. This TCR was sampled from a human donor with glioblastoma. The chain is encoded by TRBV5-1 joined to TRBJ1-3, and perhaps TRBD1 as D gene, on 6 matching bases. The source was blood, collected after dendritic cell vaccination. The CDR3: CASRSTTGITGNTIYF. The sequence in DNA is TGCGCCAGCAGATCTACAACAGGGATTACTGGAAACACCATATATTTT.